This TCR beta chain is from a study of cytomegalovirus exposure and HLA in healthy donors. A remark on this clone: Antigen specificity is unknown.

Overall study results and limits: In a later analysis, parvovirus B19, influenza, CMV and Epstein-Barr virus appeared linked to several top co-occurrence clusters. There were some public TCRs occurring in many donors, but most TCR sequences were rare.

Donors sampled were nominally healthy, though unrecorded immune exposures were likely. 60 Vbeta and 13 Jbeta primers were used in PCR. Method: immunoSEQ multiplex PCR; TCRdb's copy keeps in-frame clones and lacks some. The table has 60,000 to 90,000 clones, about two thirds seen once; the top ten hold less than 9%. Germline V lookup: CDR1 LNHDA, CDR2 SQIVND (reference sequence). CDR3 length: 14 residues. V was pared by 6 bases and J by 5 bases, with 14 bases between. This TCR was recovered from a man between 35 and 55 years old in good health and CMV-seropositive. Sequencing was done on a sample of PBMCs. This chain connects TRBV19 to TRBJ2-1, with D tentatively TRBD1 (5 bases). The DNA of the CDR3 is TGTGCCAGTAGCCCCGGGCAGGGCCACAATGAGCAGTTCTTC. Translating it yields CASSPGQGHNEQFF.